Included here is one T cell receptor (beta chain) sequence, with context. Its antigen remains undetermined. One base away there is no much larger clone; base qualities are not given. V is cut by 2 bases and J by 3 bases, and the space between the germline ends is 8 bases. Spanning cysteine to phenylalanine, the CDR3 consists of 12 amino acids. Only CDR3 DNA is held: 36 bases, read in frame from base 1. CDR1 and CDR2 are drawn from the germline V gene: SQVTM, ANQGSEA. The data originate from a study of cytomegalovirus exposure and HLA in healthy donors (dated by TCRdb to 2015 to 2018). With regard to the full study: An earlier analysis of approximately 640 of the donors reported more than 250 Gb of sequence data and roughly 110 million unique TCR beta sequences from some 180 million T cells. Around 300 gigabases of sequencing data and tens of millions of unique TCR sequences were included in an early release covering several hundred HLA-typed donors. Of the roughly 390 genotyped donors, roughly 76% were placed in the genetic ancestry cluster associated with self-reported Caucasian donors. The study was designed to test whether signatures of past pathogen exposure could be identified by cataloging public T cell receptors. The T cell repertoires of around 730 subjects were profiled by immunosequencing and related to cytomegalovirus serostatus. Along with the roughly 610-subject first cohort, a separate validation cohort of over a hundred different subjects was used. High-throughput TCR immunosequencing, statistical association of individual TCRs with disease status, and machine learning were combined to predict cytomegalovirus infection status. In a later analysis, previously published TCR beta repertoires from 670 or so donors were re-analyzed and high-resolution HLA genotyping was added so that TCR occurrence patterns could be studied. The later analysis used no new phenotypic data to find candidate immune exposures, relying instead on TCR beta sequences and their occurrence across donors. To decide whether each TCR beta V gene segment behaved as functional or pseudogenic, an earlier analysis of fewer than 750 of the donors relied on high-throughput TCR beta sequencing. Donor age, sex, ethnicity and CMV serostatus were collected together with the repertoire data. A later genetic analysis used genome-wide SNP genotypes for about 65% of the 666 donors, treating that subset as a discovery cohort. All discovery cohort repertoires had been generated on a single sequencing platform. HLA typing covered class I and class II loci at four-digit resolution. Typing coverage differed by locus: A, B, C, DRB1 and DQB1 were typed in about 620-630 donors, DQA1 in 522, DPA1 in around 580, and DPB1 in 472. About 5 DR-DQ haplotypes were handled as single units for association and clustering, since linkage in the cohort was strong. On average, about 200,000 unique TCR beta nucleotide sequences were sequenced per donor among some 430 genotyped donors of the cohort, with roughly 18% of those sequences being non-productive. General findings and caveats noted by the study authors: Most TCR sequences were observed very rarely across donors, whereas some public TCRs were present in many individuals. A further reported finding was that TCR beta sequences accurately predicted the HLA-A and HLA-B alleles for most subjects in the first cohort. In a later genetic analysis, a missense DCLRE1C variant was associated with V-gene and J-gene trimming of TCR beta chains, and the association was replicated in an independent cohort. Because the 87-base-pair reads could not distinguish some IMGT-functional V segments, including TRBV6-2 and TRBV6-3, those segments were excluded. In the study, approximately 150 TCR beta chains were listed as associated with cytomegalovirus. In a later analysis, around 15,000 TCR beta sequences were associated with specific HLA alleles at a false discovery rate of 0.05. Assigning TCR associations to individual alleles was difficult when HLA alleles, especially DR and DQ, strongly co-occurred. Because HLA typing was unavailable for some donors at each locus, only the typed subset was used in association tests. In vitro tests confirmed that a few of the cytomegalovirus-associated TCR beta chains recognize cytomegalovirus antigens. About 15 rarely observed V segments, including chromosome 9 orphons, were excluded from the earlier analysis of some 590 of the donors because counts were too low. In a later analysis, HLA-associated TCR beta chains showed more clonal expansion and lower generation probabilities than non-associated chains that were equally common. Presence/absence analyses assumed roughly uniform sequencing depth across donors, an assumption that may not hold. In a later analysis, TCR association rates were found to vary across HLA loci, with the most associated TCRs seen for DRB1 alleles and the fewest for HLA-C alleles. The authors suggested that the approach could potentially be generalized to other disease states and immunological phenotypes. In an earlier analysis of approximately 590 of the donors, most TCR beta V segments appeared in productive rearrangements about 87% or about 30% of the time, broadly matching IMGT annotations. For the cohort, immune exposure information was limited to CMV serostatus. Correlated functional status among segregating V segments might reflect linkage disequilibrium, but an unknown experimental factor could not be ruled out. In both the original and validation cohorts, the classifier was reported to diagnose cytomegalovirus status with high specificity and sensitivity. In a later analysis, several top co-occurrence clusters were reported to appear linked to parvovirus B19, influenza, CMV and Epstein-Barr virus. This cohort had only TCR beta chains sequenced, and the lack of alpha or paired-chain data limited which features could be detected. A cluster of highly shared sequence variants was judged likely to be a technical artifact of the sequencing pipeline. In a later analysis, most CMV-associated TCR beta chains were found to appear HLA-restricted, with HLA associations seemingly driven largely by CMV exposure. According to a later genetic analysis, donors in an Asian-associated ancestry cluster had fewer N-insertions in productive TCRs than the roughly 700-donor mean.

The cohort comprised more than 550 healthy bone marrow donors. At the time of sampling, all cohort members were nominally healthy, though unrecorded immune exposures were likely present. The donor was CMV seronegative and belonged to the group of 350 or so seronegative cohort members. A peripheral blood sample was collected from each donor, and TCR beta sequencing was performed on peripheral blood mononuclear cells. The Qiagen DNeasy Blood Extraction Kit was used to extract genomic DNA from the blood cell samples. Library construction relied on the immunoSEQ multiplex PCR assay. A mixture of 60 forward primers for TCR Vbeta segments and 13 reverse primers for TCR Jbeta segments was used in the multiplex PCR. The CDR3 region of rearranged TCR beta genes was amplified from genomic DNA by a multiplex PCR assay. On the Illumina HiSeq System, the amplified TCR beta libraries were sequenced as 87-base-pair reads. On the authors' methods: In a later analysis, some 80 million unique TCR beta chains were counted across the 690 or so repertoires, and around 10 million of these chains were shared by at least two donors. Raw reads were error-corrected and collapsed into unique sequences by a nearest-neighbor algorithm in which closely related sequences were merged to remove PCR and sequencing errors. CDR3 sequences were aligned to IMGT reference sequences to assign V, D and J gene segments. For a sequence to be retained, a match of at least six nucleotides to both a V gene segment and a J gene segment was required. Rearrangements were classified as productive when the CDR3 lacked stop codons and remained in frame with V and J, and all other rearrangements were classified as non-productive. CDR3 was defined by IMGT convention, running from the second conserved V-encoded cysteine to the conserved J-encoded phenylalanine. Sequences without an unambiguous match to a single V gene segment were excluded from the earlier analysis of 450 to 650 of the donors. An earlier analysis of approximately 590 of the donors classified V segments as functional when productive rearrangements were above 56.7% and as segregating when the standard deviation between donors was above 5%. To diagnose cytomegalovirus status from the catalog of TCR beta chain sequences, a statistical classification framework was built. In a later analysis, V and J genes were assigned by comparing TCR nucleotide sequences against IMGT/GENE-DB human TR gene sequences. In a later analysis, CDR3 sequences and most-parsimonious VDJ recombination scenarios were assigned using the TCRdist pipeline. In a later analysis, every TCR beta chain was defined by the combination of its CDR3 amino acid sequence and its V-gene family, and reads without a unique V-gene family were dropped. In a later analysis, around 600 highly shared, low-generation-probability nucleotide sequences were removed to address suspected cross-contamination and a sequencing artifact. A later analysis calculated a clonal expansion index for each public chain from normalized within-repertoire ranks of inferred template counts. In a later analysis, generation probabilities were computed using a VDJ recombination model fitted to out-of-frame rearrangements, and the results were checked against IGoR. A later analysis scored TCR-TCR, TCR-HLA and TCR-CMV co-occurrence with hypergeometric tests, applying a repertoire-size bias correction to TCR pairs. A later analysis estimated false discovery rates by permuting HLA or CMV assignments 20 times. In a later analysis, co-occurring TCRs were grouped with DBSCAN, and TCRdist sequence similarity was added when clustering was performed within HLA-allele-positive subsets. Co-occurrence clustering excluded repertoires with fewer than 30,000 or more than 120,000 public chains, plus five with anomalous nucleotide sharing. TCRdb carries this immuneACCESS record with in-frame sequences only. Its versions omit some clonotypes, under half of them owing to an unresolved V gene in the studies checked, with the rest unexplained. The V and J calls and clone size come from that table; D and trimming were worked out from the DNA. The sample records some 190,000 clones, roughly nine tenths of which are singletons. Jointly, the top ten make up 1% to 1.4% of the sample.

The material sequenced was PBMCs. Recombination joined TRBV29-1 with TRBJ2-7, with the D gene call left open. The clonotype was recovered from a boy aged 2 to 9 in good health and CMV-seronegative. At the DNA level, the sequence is TGCAGCGTTGAAAACAGCATCTACGAGCAGTACTTC. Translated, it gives CSVENSIYEQYF.